The clone carrying this TCR beta chain was seen just once. It is likely a read error, because the conserved phenylalanine at the end of the CDR3 is missing. The investigators made TCR beta cDNA from approximately 0.5 ug total RNA, using a constant-region primer. Construction of TCR beta libraries relied on three successive nested multiplex PCR rounds employing slightly modified ARM-PCR. Amplification in the first two PCR rounds was performed using TRBV1-TRBV30 forward primers and a C-beta reverse primer for 10 cycles each. MiXCR, run by TCRdb on the multiplex PCR reads, gives a single entry per CDR3 protein. The sample lists around 80,000 distinct CDR3 sequences; around 70% were seen once. The data are from a study of tumor-infiltrating lymphocytes in primary liver carcinoma. This CDR3 is 12 amino acids long. The germline V gene encodes CDR1 ENHRY and CDR2 SYGVKD. Unsorted bulk tissue of roughly 18-32 mg yielded co-extracted RNA and DNA.

This sequence was found in a middle-aged man with primary liver carcinoma and hepatitis B virus infection. Sample: liver tumor tissue from sampling region 1. Subset defined: tumor region T1, superior pole. The chain joins TRBV10-3 to TRBJ2-2; D might be TRBD1 (6 bases). The CDR3: CTISKGAGELFL. CDR3 nucleotides: TGTACCATCAGTAAGGGGGCCGGGGAGCTGTTTTTA.